The clone carrying this TCR beta chain was detected ten times or more. The antigen remains undetermined. TCRdb reprocessed the reads via MiXCR and lists one record per CDR3 protein. The data contain fewer than 550,000 distinct CDR3 sequences, approximately 31% of them seen just once; the ten biggest clones take up roughly 13%. The sample comes from a study of T cell repertoires in cytomegalovirus infection. Overall study results and limits: HLA-C-restricted, CMV-specific TCR beta clonotypes were dominant ex vivo.

From germline, CDR1 is ENHRY and CDR2 SYGVKD. Trimming cost V 0 bases and J 4 bases, with 4 bases left between them. CDR3 length: 13 amino acids. This receptor was taken from a human donor in good health (CMV status not recorded). Some clones in this sample may be carry-over from other donors' samples. Sequencing input: PBMCs. The rearrangement joins TRBV10-3 to TRBJ2-1; unclear D gene. The DNA for the CDR3 is TGTGCCATCAGTGAGTCGAGGTACAATGAGCAGTTCTTC. This sequence encodes CAISESRYNEQFF.